These 6 T cell receptor beta chains originate from one sample sequenced in a study of blood T cells in healthy people across ages. With a J-beta primer mix and a sample-barcoded 5' primer, a second PCR ran about 7 to 12 cycles. TCRdb re-called the 5' RACE reads through MiXCR, storing one row per CDR3 protein. The table has about 1,500,000 distinct CDR3 sequences, 28% seen once; the top ten hold around 7.7%. Sample: blood. These TCRs come from a woman in her thirties in good health.

Regarding this clonotype: A much larger clone lies one base from this, so it may be a read error. The chain is built from TRBV9 and TRBJ2-5; 7 bases align to TRBD2. Germline assignment: CDR1 SGDLS and CDR2 YYNGEE. Trimming cost V 4 bases and J 11 bases; bases outside gene matches: 17. The CDR3 runs 15 residues. The CDR3 is CASSPRVAGYNEQYF. The CDR3 DNA reads as TGTGCCAGCAGCCCGCGGGTAGCGGGTTACAATGAGCAGTACTTC.

The chain uses TRBV3-1 and TRBJ2-5, with 12 bases lining up with TRBD2. Trimming cost V 5 bases and J 1 base; bases outside gene matches: 11. Germline CDR1 and CDR2: LGHDT and YNNKEL (reference sequence). The CDR3 runs 18 residues. CDR3 sequence: CASSSAGLAGTLQETQYF. CDR3 sequence (DNA): TGTGCCAGCAGCTCAGCCGGACTAGCGGGAACCCTCCAAGAGACCCAGTACTTC.

The chain employs TRBV3-1 and TRBJ1-5; 11 bases are shared with TRBD1. The CDR3 runs to 15 residues. Germline lookup yields CDR1 LGHDT and CDR2 YNNKEL (reference sequence). Trimming cost V 3 bases and J 6 bases; bases outside gene matches: 4. In nucleotides, the CDR3 is TGTGCCAGCAGCCAGGAGGGGACAGGGGGTCAGCCCCAGCATTTT. This encodes CASSQEGTGGQPQHF. The full variable domain, with the rest looked up from reference TRBV3-1 and TRBJ1-5, is DTAVSQTPKYLVTQMGNDKSIKCEQNLGHDTMYWYKQDSKKFLKIMFSYNNKELIINETVPNRFSPKSPDKAHLNLHINSLELGDSAVYFCASSQEGTGGQPQHFGDGTRLSIL.

This clonotype was detected ten times or more. In DNA form, the CDR3 reads TGCGCCAGCAGCCAAGCCGAGGGGGACACAAGGGCAGATACGCAGTATTTT. Residues: CASSQAEGDTRADTQYF. This chain joins TRBV4-1 and TRBJ2-3, with D possibly being TRBD1 (6 bases). V dropped 1 base and J dropped 4 bases, with 18 bases sitting between them. The CDR3 runs 17 residues. The germline CDR1 and CDR2 sequences are MGHRA and YSYEKL.

The gene calls are TRBV10-3 and TRBJ1-5, with D uncertain. Between the trimmed V and J ends, which lost 6 bases and 1 base, there was a span of 10 bases. This CDR3 is 14 amino acids long. Germline V gives CDR1 ENHRY, CDR2 SYGVKD. CDR3 sequence: CAIRSDTSNQPQHF. CDR3 DNA sequence: TGTGCCATCAGGAGTGACACAAGCAATCAGCCCCAGCATTTT.

The chain combines TRBV20-1 with TRBJ1-1; D ambiguous. This CDR3 has 13 residues. The V gene lost 6 bases and the J gene lost 1 base, with 12 bases spanning the gap. CDR1 and CDR2 from the germline V gene are DFQATT and SNEGSKA (reference sequence). The chain's CDR3 is CSAGVSENTEAFF. The CDR3 coding sequence is TGCAGTGCCGGGGTAAGCGAGAACACTGAAGCTTTCTTT.